The entry that follows covers one T cell receptor beta chain sequence. V lost 10 bases to trimming and J lost 9 bases, with 22 bases between them. The germline gives CDR1 LGHNT, CDR2 FRNRAP. The CDR3 spans 14 residues. The data belong to a study of blood T cell repertoires in COVID-19. The overall study: Samples of COVID-19 (acute and convalescent) were obtained from the United States, Italy and Spain. PBMCs, B-cell-depleted T cells, or T cells provided the cDNA or gDNA that made up the material.

Original methodology: Researchers report that nucleated cell counts were estimated from reference gene primer amplification. Clones were read by immunoSEQ multiplex PCR, and TCRdb kept only the in-frame ones, dropping some. V and J calls and clone size are copied from that table; D and trimming were computed from the DNA. The sample lists fewer than 130,000 clones, approximately 62% occurring once. Sequenced input: peripheral blood. This TCR was sampled from an older man with acute or convalescent COVID-19. The J gene is TRBJ2-1, the V gene TRBV12-5; TRBD2 is a possible D gene (5 bases). The CDR3 is CATSRDVIRGEQFF. The CDR3 DNA reads as TGTGCTACTTCAAGGGATGTTATACGGGGTGAGCAGTTCTTC.